A single T cell receptor (beta chain) is shown here with its context. The identical CDR3 is also encoded by other nucleotide sequences in the sample. This record belongs to a study of shared clonotypes between healthy human individuals. Generated by immunoSEQ multiplex PCR, the TCRdb table keeps only in-frame clones and is missing some. Among about 2.4 million clones listed, 85% to 95% were seen once. Sequencing input: naive CD4+ T cells sorted from blood. Subset meaning: CD45RA+ positively selected. The receptor comes from a man between 18 and 29 years old in good health.

The DNA for the CDR3 is TGCGCCAGCAGCTTGGGCCGGGACACCGGGGAGCTGTTTTTT. It specifies CASSLGRDTGELFF. This chain joins TRBV5-1 and TRBJ2-2; no firm D call. The CDR3 extends over 14 amino acids. Germline CDR1 SGHRS, CDR2 YFSETQ. Between the trimmed V and J ends, which lost 0 bases and 3 bases, there was a span of 6 bases.